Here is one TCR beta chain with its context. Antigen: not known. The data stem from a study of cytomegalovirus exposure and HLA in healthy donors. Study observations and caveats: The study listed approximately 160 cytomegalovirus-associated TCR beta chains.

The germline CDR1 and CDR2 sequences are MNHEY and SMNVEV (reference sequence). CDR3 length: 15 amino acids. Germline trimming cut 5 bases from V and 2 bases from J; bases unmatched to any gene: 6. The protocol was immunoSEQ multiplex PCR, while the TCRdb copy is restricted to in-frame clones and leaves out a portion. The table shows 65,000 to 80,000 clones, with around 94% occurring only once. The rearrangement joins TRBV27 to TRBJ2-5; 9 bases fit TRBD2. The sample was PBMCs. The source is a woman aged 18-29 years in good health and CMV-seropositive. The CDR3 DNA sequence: TGTGCCAGCAGTCGTACTAGCGGGCCACAAGAGACCCAGTACTTC. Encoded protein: CASSRTSGPQETQYF.